The 6 T cell receptor beta chains below all came from one sample that was sequenced in a study of blood T cell repertoires in COVID-19. Using immunoSEQ multiplex PCR, the repertoire was profiled, and TCRdb retains in-frame clones only, with some absent. This table holds 160,000 or so clones, approximately 88% found once. The specimen was peripheral blood. These receptors all come from a man in his sixties with acute or convalescent COVID-19.

This clone was counted a few times. The chain carries TRBV11-2 and TRBJ1-2, with D perhaps matching TRBD1 (6 bases). The CDR3 covers 15 residues. Germline V gene data show CDR1 as SGHAT and CDR2 as FQNNGV. The V gene lost 2 bases and the J gene lost 6 bases, with 16 bases spanning the gap. The CDR3 DNA is TGTGCCAGCAGCTTAAAACGGCGGGGGGCTGATGGCTACACCTTC. It yields the protein CASSLKRRGADGYTF.

This sequence joins TRBV7-9 and TRBJ2-1; 9 bases are shared with TRBD1. Germline CDR1 and CDR2: SEHNR and FQNEAQ (reference sequence). J lost 9 bases, V lost 0 bases, and 12 bases had no gene match. The CDR3 sequence is 17 residues long. CDR3 bases: TGTGCCAGCAGCTTAGCGCGGGGGACAGGGCCAAGGGGTGAGCAGTTCTTC. Amino acid sequence: CASSLARGTGPRGEQFF. Supplemented by reference TRBV7-9 and TRBJ2-1, the full variable domain reads DTGVSQNPRHKITKRGQNVTFRCDPISEHNRLYWYRQTLGQGPEFLTYFQNEAQLEKSRLLSDRFSAERPKGSFSTLEIQRTEQGDSAMYLCASSLARGTGPRGEQFFGPGTRLTVL.

The genes are TRBV2 and TRBJ2-1; TRBD1 is a possible D gene (5 bases). The V and J ends lost 9 bases and 9 bases respectively, with 18 bases between them. The CDR3 is made up of 13 amino acids. CDR1 is SNHLY and CDR2 is FYNNEI in the germline V gene. The CDR3 region has the DNA TGTGCCAGGCGACAGACCGTACATCCTGAGCAGTTCTTC. This sequence encodes CARRQTVHPEQFF.

The J gene is TRBJ1-1, the V gene TRBV7-9; D is perhaps TRBD1 (6 bases). The CDR3 has 14 amino acids. Trimming pared 5 bases from V and 1 base from J, leaving 11 bases between. CDR1 and CDR2 (germline): SEHNR, FQNEAQ (reference sequence). For the CDR3, the DNA is TGTGCCAGCAGCATACAGGGAACGAACACTGAAGCTTTCTTT. The encoded protein is CASSIQGTNTEAFF. The full variable domain, in which reference TRBV7-9 and TRBJ1-1 provide the parts outside the CDR3, is DTGVSQNPRHKITKRGQNVTFRCDPISEHNRLYWYRQTLGQGPEFLTYFQNEAQLEKSRLLSDRFSAERPKGSFSTLEIQRTEQGDSAMYLCASSIQGTNTEAFFGQGTRLTVV.

This rearrangement joins TRBV11-2 to TRBJ1-1, with a tentative D call TRBD1 (5 bases). Germline CDR1 reads SGHAT; CDR2 reads FQNNGV. This CDR3 spans 14 amino acids. With 5 bases removed from V and 5 bases from J, the gap between germline ends came to 15 bases. The CDR3 region is CASSLNGAGTEAFF. CDR3 DNA sequence: TGTGCCAGCAGCCTTAATGGGGCCGGAACTGAAGCTTTCTTT.

This clone was seen just once. The chain employs TRBV10-3 and TRBJ2-1, with a tentative D call TRBD1 (5 bases). Germline V gene sequence: CDR1 ENHRY, CDR2 SYGVKD. This CDR3 has 12 residues. Trimming pared 7 bases from V and 4 bases from J, leaving 8 bases between. The CDR3 sequence: CAINTGYNEQFF. As DNA, the CDR3 is TGTGCCATCAATACAGGTTACAATGAGCAGTTCTTC.